The TCR beta chain under discussion was sequenced for a study of spatial heterogeneity in lung cancer. Turning to the study itself: PBMC samples from follow-up, where available, were sequenced a median of approximately two years after resection. Each unique TCR and UMI combination was seen more than ten times on average in raw reads.

Time point here: blood at routine non-recurrence follow-up after resection. The authors sequenced whole RNA from tumor, nontumor lung or frozen PBMC without sorting. TCRdb itself ran the 5' RACE reads through MiXCR, one entry per CDR3 protein. The table includes 17,000 or so distinct CDR3 sequences, about 9.1% detected once. This CDR3 has 16 amino acids. The germline V and J ends were trimmed by 0 bases and 4 bases, with 13 bases remaining between them. In germline, CDR1 is SGHRS, CDR2 YFSETQ. The chain recombines TRBV5-1 with TRBJ2-2; D uncertain. Sequencing used PBMCs, obtained at follow-up. The sequence derives from a female donor with early-stage non-small cell lung cancer. CDR3 sequence: CASSLGVTPVTGELFF. For the CDR3, the DNA is TGCGCCAGCAGCTTGGGGGTAACCCCGGTCACCGGGGAGCTGTTTTTT.